The clone carrying this T cell receptor (beta chain) was counted only a few times. What it recognizes is unknown. The data belong to a study of T cell repertoires in aging, cancer and after chemotherapy. Study results and caveats: In each cancer cohort, median generation probability increased across chemotherapy, suggesting thymic output rebounded. Loss of evenness, beyond lost richness, contributed to age-related TCR diversity decline in cancer patients. Untreated cancer patients had significantly lower blood TCR diversity than age-matched healthy donors.

Germline lookup yields CDR1 KGHSH and CDR2 LQKENI. The length of the CDR3 is 17 residues. The V gene lost 2 bases and the J gene lost 2 bases, with 18 bases spanning the gap. TCR beta rearrangements were amplified from peripheral blood genomic DNA. Multiplex touch-down PCR with TRB-A/B primers amplified rearranged V-D-J TRB sequences. TCRdb called the multiplex PCR reads again in MiXCR, with one record for every CDR3 protein. The data show roughly 3,000 distinct CDR3 sequences, more than 25% seen once. The clonotype was recovered from a human donor in good health. The chain has TRBV18 and TRBJ1-2, with D possibly being TRBD1 (5 bases). Sequencing used blood. CDR3 loop: CASSPDGPQVQNYGYTF. As DNA, the CDR3 is TGTGCCAGCTCACCAGATGGTCCACAGGTGCAAAACTATGGCTACACCTTC.